What follows describes a single TCR beta chain. This clone's antigen is unknown. It has no much larger one-base neighbor in the sample; base qualities were not kept. This entry comes from a study of T cell changes during pregnancy in multiple sclerosis (dated 2019 in TCRdb). Notes on the research overall: Changes in the T cell repertoire over the course of pregnancy were examined in this study in women with multiple sclerosis.

Library preparation employed the immunoSEQ multiplex PCR assay. Drawn from immuneACCESS, this table holds only the in-frame rearrangements with V and J called that TCRdb kept. Clones are partly lost; checked studies trace under half to an unresolved V gene and leave the rest unexplained. Recorded for this sample are approximately 34,000 clones; about nine tenths of them occurred a single time. Around 4.3% of the sample is in the top ten clones. The sequence came from a female donor with multiple sclerosis, enrolled in a pregnancy study. Sequencing used CD8+ T cells from peripheral blood mononuclear cells, obtained after pregnancy.

The DNA sequence is given as TGTGCCAGTAGTATATTAGCGGGAGCCTACGAGCAGTACTTC. The resulting protein is CASSILAGAYEQYF. Rearrangement joined TRBV19 to TRBJ2-7; TRBD2 fits 9 bases in the junction. From its cysteine to its phenylalanine, the CDR3 spans 14 amino acids. The DNA shown is the 42-base CDR3, in frame from base 1. As encoded in the germline V gene (reference sequence), CDR1 is LNHDA while CDR2 is SQIVND. Germline trimming amounts to 2 bases on V and 2 bases on J, with 1 as the count of junction bases outside the gene matches.